Listed below are T cell receptor beta chains from one sample, sequenced in a study of blood T cells in healthy people across ages. TCRdb redid the calling of the 5' RACE reads with MiXCR, one entry per CDR3 protein. The data show hundreds of thousands of distinct CDR3 sequences, with around two thirds seen just once and roughly 25% held by the top ten. The sequenced sample was blood. The source is a man aged 25-45 years in good health. The CDR3 runs from the conserved cysteine through the conserved F or W. A D gene is named only where the DNA matches it firmly. Where a row states a size, it is once, few, many or the class of an expanded clone; other rows omit it.

d_gene: TRBD1
j_gene: TRBJ2-6
v_gene: TRBV11-1
abundance: NA
CDR3nt: TGTGCCAGCAGCCGACAGGGTAGCTCTGGGGCCAACGTCCTGACTTTC
CDR3aa: CASSRQGSSGANVLTF

d_gene: NA
j_gene: TRBJ2-7
v_gene: TRBV7-2
abundance: NA
CDR3nt: TGTGCCAGCAGCACCCTGACAGATTTTTCCTACGAGCAGTACTTC
CDR3aa: CASSTLTDFSYEQYF

d_gene: NA
j_gene: TRBJ1-1
v_gene: TRBV4-3
abundance: NA
CDR3nt: TGCGCCAGCAGCCAAGTTGCAGGTGGGGACACTGAAGCTTTCTTT
CDR3aa: CASSQVAGGDTEAFF

d_gene: NA
j_gene: TRBJ2-4
v_gene: TRBV6-5
abundance: few
CDR3nt: TGTGCCAGCAGTCCCTTCTTGGGGAACACCCAGTACTTC
CDR3aa: CASSPFLGNTQYF

d_gene: NA
j_gene: TRBJ2-7
v_gene: TRBV9
abundance: NA
CDR3nt: TGTGCCAGCAGCGATACACTGAATGGATACGAGCAGTACTTC
CDR3aa: CASSDTLNGYEQYF

d_gene: NA
j_gene: TRBJ2-2
v_gene: TRBV12-3/TRBV12-4
abundance: NA
CDR3nt: TGTGCCAGCAGTTTAGCGGGTCCCACTGGGGAGCTGTTTTTT
CDR3aa: CASSLAGPTGELFF

d_gene: TRBD1
j_gene: TRBJ2-7
v_gene: TRBV3-1
abundance: NA
CDR3nt: TGTGCCAGCAGCTCTAGAACGGGACAGTCCGGCGAGCAGTACTTC
CDR3aa: CASSSRTGQSGEQYF

d_gene: TRBD2
j_gene: TRBJ2-7
v_gene: TRBV27
abundance: NA
CDR3nt: TGTGCCAGCAGTTCCCTGGGGGGGATCACCTCCTACGAGCAGTACTTC
CDR3aa: CASSSLGGITSYEQYF

d_gene: TRBD1
j_gene: TRBJ2-7
v_gene: TRBV6-6
abundance: NA
CDR3nt: TGTGCCAGCAGTCCATCGTGGGACAGTCCCTACGAGCAGTACTTC
CDR3aa: CASSPSWDSPYEQYF

d_gene: TRBD2
j_gene: TRBJ2-1
v_gene: TRBV4-3
abundance: NA
CDR3nt: TGCGCCAGCAGCCACAGACCGGGACTAGCTTACAATGAGCAGTTCTTC
CDR3aa: CASSHRPGLAYNEQFF

d_gene: TRBD2
j_gene: TRBJ2-1
v_gene: TRBV20-1
abundance: NA
CDR3nt: TGCAGTGCTGGGGGACTAGCGGGGGTTGAGCAGTTCTTC
CDR3aa: CSAGGLAGVEQFF

d_gene: NA
j_gene: TRBJ2-2
v_gene: TRBV5-1
abundance: NA
CDR3nt: TGCGCCAGCAGCTCCACTTTTCAAACGAACACCGGGGAGCTGTTTTTT
CDR3aa: CASSSTFQTNTGELFF

d_gene: NA
j_gene: TRBJ1-1
v_gene: TRBV7-2
abundance: NA
CDR3nt: TGTGCCAGCAGCAGTGCCGGGGCCTTCGAGACTGAAGCTTTCTTT
CDR3aa: CASSSAGAFETEAFF

d_gene: TRBD1
j_gene: TRBJ2-1
v_gene: TRBV7-9
abundance: NA
CDR3nt: TGTGCCAGCAGCTATACTCCCGGGACAGGGGGGGATGAGCAGTTCTTC
CDR3aa: CASSYTPGTGGDEQFF

d_gene: NA
j_gene: TRBJ2-5
v_gene: TRBV6-2/TRBV6-3
abundance: NA
CDR3nt: TGTGCCAGCAATCAGGGTTTCGGAGAGGCCCAGTACTTC
CDR3aa: CASNQGFGEAQYF

d_gene: TRBD1
j_gene: TRBJ1-6
v_gene: TRBV7-2
abundance: NA
CDR3nt: TGTGCCAGCAGCCCCCGGACAGGGCGGTATAATTCACCCCTCCACTTT
CDR3aa: CASSPRTGRYNSPLHF

d_gene: TRBD1
j_gene: TRBJ2-7
v_gene: TRBV6-2/TRBV6-3
abundance: once
CDR3nt: TGTGCCAGCAGACGACAGGGTCGCGACGAGCAGTACTTC
CDR3aa: CASRRQGRDEQYF

d_gene: NA
j_gene: TRBJ1-5
v_gene: TRBV4-2
abundance: NA
CDR3nt: TGTGCCAGCAGCCAAGAGTCAAGGAGCAATCAGCCCCAGCATTTT
CDR3aa: CASSQESRSNQPQHF

d_gene: NA
j_gene: TRBJ2-7
v_gene: TRBV4-3
abundance: NA
CDR3nt: TGCGCCAGCAGCCAGGCTTGGGGTGGGGGGTCCTACGAGCAGTACTTC
CDR3aa: CASSQAWGGGSYEQYF

d_gene: TRBD2
j_gene: TRBJ2-5
v_gene: TRBV29-1
abundance: NA
CDR3nt: TGCAGCGGTTCGACTAGCGGGGGGCCCCAAGGGACCCAGTACTTC
CDR3aa: CSGSTSGGPQGTQYF

d_gene: NA
j_gene: TRBJ2-7
v_gene: TRBV12-3/TRBV12-4
abundance: few
CDR3nt: TGTGCCAGCAGTTTAGCAAGGACTACCTACGAGCAGTACTTC
CDR3aa: CASSLARTTYEQYF

d_gene: TRBD2
j_gene: TRBJ2-1
v_gene: TRBV5-1
abundance: NA
CDR3nt: TGCGCCAGCAGCTCCGGGGGGGGTCAGCTCAATGAGCAGTTCTTC
CDR3aa: CASSSGGGQLNEQFF

d_gene: NA
j_gene: TRBJ2-1
v_gene: TRBV2
abundance: once
CDR3nt: TGTGCCTGTTCGCAGGATTTCTACAATGAGCAGTTCTTC
CDR3aa: CACSQDFYNEQFF

d_gene: NA
j_gene: TRBJ2-1
v_gene: TRBV27
abundance: NA
CDR3nt: TGTGCCAGCAGCCTGACAGTTACCTACAATGAGCAGTTCTTC
CDR3aa: CASSLTVTYNEQFF

d_gene: TRBD2
j_gene: TRBJ2-5
v_gene: TRBV6-2/TRBV6-3
abundance: NA
CDR3nt: TGTGCCAGCAGACCCGGGACTAGCGGGAACTATGAGCAGTACTTC
CDR3aa: CASRPGTSGNYEQYF

d_gene: TRBD1
j_gene: TRBJ2-1
v_gene: TRBV28
abundance: NA
CDR3nt: TGTGCTGGACAGGCTCAGAGCAGGGGTTTCAATGAGCAGTTCTTC
CDR3aa: CAGQAQSRGFNEQFF

d_gene: NA
j_gene: TRBJ1-1
v_gene: TRBV15
abundance: NA
CDR3nt: TGTGCCACCAGCAGAGAAACAAGAAACACTGAAGCTTTCTTT
CDR3aa: CATSRETRNTEAFF

d_gene: NA
j_gene: TRBJ2-3
v_gene: TRBV20-1
abundance: NA
CDR3nt: TGCAGTTCACGCCGGGGACAGGTGCTAGCGGGGCTTGAGGATACGCAGTATTTT
CDR3aa: CSSRRGQVLAGLEDTQYF

d_gene: TRBD1
j_gene: TRBJ1-5
v_gene: TRBV7-8
abundance: many
CDR3nt: TGTGCCAGCAGCCCATATAGGGACAGGGTTGAAAGCAATCAGCCCCAGCATTTT
CDR3aa: CASSPYRDRVESNQPQHF

d_gene: TRBD1
j_gene: TRBJ2-6
v_gene: TRBV11-2
abundance: NA
CDR3nt: TGTGCCAGCAGCATACGGACAGGTTACAACGTCCTGACTTTC
CDR3aa: CASSIRTGYNVLTF

d_gene: NA
j_gene: TRBJ2-1
v_gene: TRBV9
abundance: NA
CDR3nt: TGTGCCAGCAGCCCTACCGGGGCGAGTACCATCAACGGTGAGCAGTTCTTC
CDR3aa: CASSPTGASTINGEQFF

d_gene: NA
j_gene: TRBJ2-1
v_gene: TRBV27
abundance: NA
CDR3nt: TGTGCCAGCAGATCACTAGGTGGTTCCTACAATGAGCAGTTCTTC
CDR3aa: CASRSLGGSYNEQFF

d_gene: NA
j_gene: TRBJ2-7
v_gene: TRBV4-2
abundance: few
CDR3nt: TGTGCCAGCATGCGGATGGGATCCTACGAGCAGTACTTC
CDR3aa: CASMRMGSYEQYF

d_gene: NA
j_gene: TRBJ2-4
v_gene: TRBV27
abundance: few
CDR3nt: TGTGCCAGCAGTTTGGGGGGAAGGGCCATTCAGTACTTC
CDR3aa: CASSLGGRAIQYF

d_gene: NA
j_gene: TRBJ2-7
v_gene: TRBV29-1
abundance: few
CDR3nt: TGCAGCGTTGAGGGCAGTCGTTACGAGCAGTACTTC
CDR3aa: CSVEGSRYEQYF

d_gene: NA
j_gene: TRBJ2-7
v_gene: TRBV29-1
abundance: NA
CDR3nt: TGCAGCCCCCTGCGGGCGCTCTCGTACAATGAGCAGTACTTC
CDR3aa: CSPLRALSYNEQYF

d_gene: NA
j_gene: TRBJ2-6
v_gene: TRBV20-1
abundance: NA
CDR3nt: TGCAGTGCTAGAGACAGCGTTGGGGCCAACGTCCTGACTTTC
CDR3aa: CSARDSVGANVLTF

d_gene: NA
j_gene: TRBJ2-3
v_gene: TRBV4-3
abundance: NA
CDR3nt: TGCGCCAGCAGCCAAGTAGGGGAAGGCTCAGATACGCAGTATTTT
CDR3aa: CASSQVGEGSDTQYF

d_gene: NA
j_gene: TRBJ2-1
v_gene: TRBV27
abundance: many
CDR3nt: TGTGCCAGCAGTGTAGTTAGCTCGAATGAGCAGTTCTTC
CDR3aa: CASSVVSSNEQFF

d_gene: NA
j_gene: TRBJ2-6
v_gene: TRBV5-1
abundance: NA
CDR3nt: TGCGCCAGCAGCTCGACCTCCCTAGTGGCTGGGGCCAACGTCCTGACTTTC
CDR3aa: CASSSTSLVAGANVLTF

d_gene: NA
j_gene: TRBJ1-2
v_gene: TRBV7-9
abundance: NA
CDR3nt: TGTGCCAGCAGCGCACCGGGACGCTTTGGCTACACCTTC
CDR3aa: CASSAPGRFGYTF

d_gene: NA
j_gene: TRBJ1-5
v_gene: TRBV12-3/TRBV12-4
abundance: few
CDR3nt: TGTGCCAGCACCTGGACCGATCAGCCCCAGCATTTT
CDR3aa: CASTWTDQPQHF

d_gene: TRBD1
j_gene: TRBJ2-7
v_gene: TRBV7-8
abundance: NA
CDR3nt: TGTGCCAGCAGCCCGAGACAGGGGGACTCCTACGAGCAGTACTTC
CDR3aa: CASSPRQGDSYEQYF

d_gene: NA
j_gene: TRBJ2-7
v_gene: TRBV6-5
abundance: NA
CDR3nt: TGTGCCAGCAGTTACTCCAGATTGAGCTCCTACGAGCAGTACTTC
CDR3aa: CASSYSRLSSYEQYF

d_gene: NA
j_gene: TRBJ1-6
v_gene: TRBV4-3
abundance: NA
CDR3nt: TGCGCCAGCAGCCAAGAAACTCGGGCCAGCCGGTGGTCACCCCTCCACTTT
CDR3aa: CASSQETRASRWSPLHF

d_gene: NA
j_gene: TRBJ1-6
v_gene: TRBV7-2
abundance: NA
CDR3nt: TGTGCCAGCAGCCAAGCGAAACAGAGTAATTCACCCCTCCACTTT
CDR3aa: CASSQAKQSNSPLHF

d_gene: NA
j_gene: TRBJ1-2
v_gene: TRBV7-2
abundance: NA
CDR3nt: TGTGCCAGCAGGGACGTACTCCCGGGCTACACCTTC
CDR3aa: CASRDVLPGYTF

d_gene: NA
j_gene: TRBJ2-1
v_gene: TRBV15
abundance: NA
CDR3nt: TGTGCCACCAGCCTCCGGGCCCCCTCCTACAATGAGCAGTTCTTC
CDR3aa: CATSLRAPSYNEQFF

d_gene: NA
j_gene: TRBJ2-3
v_gene: TRBV4-3
abundance: few
CDR3nt: TGCGCCAGCAGCCAAGAATACGGCTCCGGAGATACGCAGTATTTT
CDR3aa: CASSQEYGSGDTQYF

d_gene: NA
j_gene: TRBJ2-5
v_gene: TRBV27
abundance: NA
CDR3nt: TGTGCCAGCAGGCTACTAGGAGCCGACAATGAGCAGTACTTC
CDR3aa: CASRLLGADNEQYF

d_gene: TRBD2
j_gene: TRBJ2-1
v_gene: TRBV29-1
abundance: NA
CDR3nt: TGCAGCGTTCACTTGGTCGGGGGGGCAGGCAATGAGCAGTTCTTC
CDR3aa: CSVHLVGGAGNEQFF